The 20 T cell receptor beta chains below come from one sample, sequenced in a study of blood T cell repertoires in COVID-19. Assay: immunoSEQ multiplex PCR; the TCRdb copy retains only in-frame clones and omits some. Of over 100,000 clones detected, 87% appear once; the ten largest clones hold about 15%. Sequenced input: peripheral blood. These receptors were taken from a middle-aged man with acute or convalescent COVID-19.

V gene TRBV6-6 combines with J gene TRBJ1-1; D not certain. The V and J ends lost 4 bases and 5 bases respectively, with 5 bases between them. This CDR3 is 11 amino acids long. Germline lookup yields CDR1 MNHNY and CDR2 SVGAGI (reference sequence). DNA for the CDR3: TGTGCCAGCAGTTCGGTAACTGAAGCTTTCTTT. Protein product: CASSSVTEAFF.

This chain joins TRBV19 and TRBJ2-7, with 10 bases that match TRBD2. CDR3 length: 13 residues. Trimming cost V 10 bases and J 4 bases; bases outside gene matches: 7. Per germline, CDR1 LNHDA and CDR2 SQIVND (reference sequence). This CDR3 reads CATAASGSYEQYF. In DNA, the CDR3 is TGTGCCACAGCGGCTAGCGGGAGTTACGAGCAGTACTTC.

The chain has TRBV29-1 and TRBJ2-1, with 9 bases fitting TRBD2. Losses at the gene ends were 3 bases for V and 7 bases for J; bases not matched to a gene: 7. This CDR3 has 14 amino acids. Germline V gene sequence: CDR1 SQVTM, CDR2 ANQGSEA. CDR3 protein: CSVEGGRARNEQFF. In DNA form, the CDR3 reads TGCAGCGTTGAGGGCGGGAGGGCCCGAAATGAGCAGTTCTTC.

The rearrangement joins TRBV9 to TRBJ2-5, with TRBD2 as a possible D gene (6 bases). V shed 0 bases and J shed 5 bases, with 11 bases lying between them. The CDR3 has 14 residues. Germline V CDR1 and CDR2: SGDLS, YYNGEE. In nucleotides, the CDR3 is TGTGCCAGCAGCGTAGCTCATCGGGGGGAGACCCAGTACTTC. It specifies CASSVAHRGETQYF.

The rearrangement links TRBV19 to TRBJ2-1; TRBD2 agrees at 7 bases. This CDR3 is built from 13 residues. The germline CDR1 and CDR2 sequences are LNHDA and SQIVND (reference sequence). Trimming took 11 bases from V and 7 from J; bases not matched to a gene: 11. The CDR3 region has the DNA TGTGCCTCGGTCGGATTGCGGGAGAATGAGCAGTTCTTC. This encodes CASVGLRENEQFF.

The chain has TRBV19 and TRBJ2-7; 9 positions match TRBD1. Trimming took 3 bases from V and 3 from J; bases not matched to a gene: 6. The CDR3 covers 15 residues. CDR1 is LNHDA, CDR2 SQIVND, per germline (reference sequence). The CDR3 sequence: CASSMRGQGFYEQYF. CDR3 DNA: TGTGCCAGTAGTATGAGGGGACAGGGTTTCTACGAGCAGTACTTC.

The CDR3 loop is CASSVGSGGKKDTQYF. CDR3 in DNA: TGTGCCAGCAGCGTAGGTTCAGGGGGGAAGAAAGATACGCAGTATTTT. This rearrangement joins TRBV9 to TRBJ2-3, with D maybe TRBD1 (7 bases). This CDR3 has 16 residues. Deletions cut 0 bases from V and 5 bases from J, with 16 bases between. The V gene's germline CDR1 is SGDLS and CDR2 YYNGEE.

V gene TRBV18 combines with J gene TRBJ1-1; 7 nucleotides agree with TRBD1. Unmatched junction bases numbered 4, after V lost 3 bases and J lost 3 bases. Germline V CDR1 and CDR2: KGHSH, LQKENI. The CDR3 is 14 residues long. In DNA, the CDR3 is TGTGCCAGCTCACCCGACAGGGTCGACACTGAAGCTTTCTTT. Translating it yields CASSPDRVDTEAFF. Using reference TRBV18 and TRBJ1-1 for the parts outside the CDR3, the full variable domain is NAGVMQNPRHLVRRRGQEARLRCSPMKGHSHVYWYRQLPEEGLKFMVYLQKENIIDESGMPKERFSAEFPKEGPSILRIQQVVRGDSAAYFCASSPDRVDTEAFFGQGTRLTVV.

The V gene is TRBV24-1, the J gene TRBJ2-3; D gene ambiguous. The V end was cut by 5 bases, the J end by 2 bases, with 10 bases between. Germline loops: CDR1 KGHDR, CDR2 SFDVKD. This CDR3 has 14 residues. The CDR3 region is CATSGVGFTDTQYF. DNA for the CDR3: TGTGCCACCAGTGGGGTCGGGTTCACAGATACGCAGTATTTT.

This clone was observed once. The V and J genes are TRBV5-6 and TRBJ1-2; 7 bases are a match to TRBD1. The CDR3 covers 14 residues. V shed 2 bases and J 3 bases; nucleotides not matched to a gene: 4. Looked up from germline, CDR1 is SGHDT and CDR2 is YYEEEE. The CDR3 loop is CASSFPGTDYGYTF. The DNA of the CDR3 is TGTGCCAGCAGCTTCCCCGGGACAGACTATGGCTACACCTTC.

This clone appeared a single time. The rearrangement joins TRBV2 to TRBJ2-1; perhaps TRBD1 as D (6 bases). The germline CDR1 and CDR2 sequences are SNHLY and FYNNEI. The CDR3 totals 14 residues. V was trimmed by 4 bases and J by 6 bases, leaving 13 bases between them. The CDR3 DNA reads TGTGCCAGCAGTGGAAGTCAGGGGAGCAATGAGCAGTTCTTC. It codes for CASSGSQGSNEQFF.

This clone was observed a few times. The chain has TRBV12-3 or TRBV12-4 and TRBJ1-1; D is undetermined. CDR3 size: 12 residues. V lost 3 bases, J lost 10 bases, and 12 bases lay in between. CDR3: CASSLLGMRAFF. In nucleotides, the CDR3 is TGTGCCAGCAGTTTGCTTGGTATGCGAGCTTTCTTT.

The gene calls are TRBV12-5 and TRBJ2-5; TRBD1 matches at 8 bases. The junction had 2 bases not matched to a gene; V was cut back by 6 bases and J by 2 bases. This CDR3 is built from 13 residues. CDR1 and CDR2 (germline): LGHNT, FRNRAP. This CDR3 reads CASGRDRQETQYF. DNA of the CDR3: TGTGCTAGTGGCCGGGACAGGCAAGAGACCCAGTACTTC.

The chain couples TRBV18 to TRBJ1-6; D not resolved. The CDR3 loop spans 13 amino acids. CDR1 is KGHSH, CDR2 LQKENI, per germline. Trimming removed 1 base from V and 10 bases from J, with 8 bases in between. CDR3 in DNA: TGTGCCAGCTCACCACGGAGGGAATCACCCCTCCACTTT. As protein: CASSPRRESPLHF.

The chain's CDR3 is CASSLSNEAFF. The DNA of the CDR3 is TGTGCCAGCAGCTTATCAAATGAAGCTTTCTTT. The chain has TRBV11-2 and TRBJ1-1; D is undetermined. Trimming shortened V by 2 bases and J by 7 bases, and 5 bases separated the two germline ends. In germline, CDR1 is SGHAT, CDR2 FQNNGV. CDR3 length: 11 residues.

The rearrangement uses TRBV30 and TRBJ2-7, with a possible D match to TRBD2 (5 bases). Germline V gene data show CDR1 as GTSNPN and CDR2 as SVGIG (reference sequence). V was cut by 1 base and J by 6 bases, with 13 bases left in between. The CDR3 has 13 residues. The CDR3 reads CAWSAGALAEQYF. The DNA for the CDR3 is TGTGCCTGGAGTGCTGGCGCTCTAGCCGAGCAGTACTTC.

J is TRBJ1-2 and V is TRBV28; D is perhaps TRBD1 (5 bases). This CDR3 contains 13 residues. Germline V gene data show CDR1 as MDHEN and CDR2 as SYDVKM. V gave up 6 bases and J gave up 4 bases, with 12 bases separating them. CDR3 region: CASRTTGVYGYTF. The CDR3 DNA reads as TGTGCCAGCAGAACCACAGGCGTCTATGGCTACACCTTC.

This clone showed up just once. The V gene is TRBV27, the J gene TRBJ2-3, with 13 bases lining up with TRBD2. The CDR3 is 17 amino acids. The germline CDR1 and CDR2 sequences are MNHEY and SMNVEV (reference sequence). J gave up 6 bases and V 6 bases, and 12 bases lay outside the gene matches. Here the CDR3 reads CASRPGLAGVGWDTQYF. The CDR3 region has the DNA TGTGCCAGCAGACCCGGACTAGCGGGAGTAGGTTGGGATACGCAGTATTTT.

The chain carries TRBV5-4 and TRBJ2-2; D gene unclear. Trimming took 4 bases from V and 3 from J, leaving 13 bases between them. Germline V gene sequence: CDR1 SGHNT, CDR2 YYREEE (reference sequence). The CDR3 length is 15 residues. The CDR3 sequence: CASSPSFPDTGELFF. CDR3 sequence (DNA): TGTGCCAGCAGCCCATCATTCCCGGACACCGGGGAGCTGTTTTTT. The full variable domain, with the rest looked up from reference TRBV5-4 and TRBJ2-2, is ETGVTQSPTHLIKTRGQQVTLRCSSQSGHNTVSWYQQALGQGPQFIFQYYREEENGRGNFPPRFSGLQFPNYSSELNVNALELDDSALYLCASSPSFPDTGELFFGEGSRLTVL.

This clone was counted at least ten times. This rearrangement joins TRBV6-5 to TRBJ1-2; 7 bases line up with TRBD1. Germline assignment: CDR1 MNHEY and CDR2 SVGAGI. Trimming took 4 bases from V and 5 from J; bases not matched to a gene: 7. The CDR3 is 14 amino acids. CDR3 sequence (DNA): TGTGCCAGCAGTTGGAGGGACAGAGGTTATGGCTACACCTTC. This gives the protein CASSWRDRGYGYTF.